This T cell receptor (beta chain) came from a study of T cells in Graves' hyperthyroidism and ophthalmopathy. The CDR3 spans 14 residues. V was trimmed by 7 bases and J by 4 bases, leaving 14 bases between them. A few counts support this clonotype. TCR beta CDR3 regions were amplified from RNA transcripts. HTBI primers were the set used in a first-round RT-PCR of the TCR CDR3. Using its own MiXCR run on the multiplex PCR reads, TCRdb lists one record per CDR3 protein. The profile covers about 300,000 distinct CDR3 sequences, with 15% to 20% appearing a single time and under 45% taken by the ten largest. Ophthalmopathy patients had Clinical Activity Score at least 3, NOSPECS grade at least 4, duration under 3 months. Fresh peripheral blood, less than 11 ml of it, supplied the PBMCs.

The sample consisted of blood. The origin of this receptor is a man between 45 and 60 years old with Graves' ophthalmopathy. This rearrangement joins TRBV12-3 or TRBV12-4 to TRBJ1-3; D is undetermined. This CDR3 reads CASTNGGLGNTIYF. The DNA for the CDR3 is TGTGCCAGCACCAATGGAGGCCTCGGAAACACCATATATTTT.